Listed below are T cell receptor beta chains from one sample, sequenced in a study of Ad26.COV2.S vaccination and SARS-CoV-2 variants. Sequencing used immunoSEQ multiplex PCR; TCRdb keeps in-frame clones, though not all of them. The sample holds 450,000 to 550,000 clones; roughly nine tenths are singletons and the top ten take under 2%. The material sequenced was peripheral blood, taken in a trial of Ad26.COV2.S vaccine versus placebo. The receptors come from a person aged 18 to 59 who received the Ad26.COV2.S COVID-19 vaccine or a placebo. The CDR3 runs from the conserved cysteine through the conserved F or W. The D gene is left open where the match is weak. Where a row states a size, it is once, few, many or the class of an expanded clone; other rows omit it.

d_call,v_call,j_call,clone_size,cdr3_nt,cdr3_aa
TRBD2,TRBV7-9,TRBJ2-5,-,TGTGCCAGCAGCTCGCCCAGGACTAGCGGGGGTTCGGTGGAGACCCAGTACTTC,CASSSPRTSGGSVETQYF
-,TRBV4-1,TRBJ1-1,-,TGCGCCAGCAGCCAAGTTTCGATGAACACTGAAGCTTTCTTT,CASSQVSMNTEAFF
-,TRBV4-3,TRBJ1-2,-,TGCGCCAGCAGCCAAGAAGTCAGGAACTATGGCTACACCTTC,CASSQEVRNYGYTF
TRBD1,TRBV2,TRBJ2-1,-,TGTGCCAGCAGTGACCCCCGGGACAGGGGCGGCTACAATGAGCAGTTCTTC,CASSDPRDRGGYNEQFF
-,TRBV3-1/TRBV3-2,TRBJ1-2,-,TGTGCCAGCAGCCAAGAAGGGGCAGCCAAAAGGGGCTACACCTTC,CASSQEGAAKRGYTF
-,TRBV2,TRBJ2-5,-,TGTGCCAGCAGTGGGGGCCGAGAGACCCAGTACTTC,CASSGGRETQYF
-,TRBV9,TRBJ1-2,once,TGTGCCAGCAGCGTAGACGGGAGAAGCTATGGCTACACCTTC,CASSVDGRSYGYTF
-,TRBV7-9,TRBJ2-7,-,TGTGCCAGCAGCTTAGGGGCGGGGGCGTCGGAAGAGCAGTACTTC,CASSLGAGASEEQYF
TRBD1,TRBV3-1/TRBV3-2,TRBJ2-5,-,TGTGCCAGCAGCGTCCGGGACAGGGGTCTAGAGACCCAGTACTTC,CASSVRDRGLETQYF
-,TRBV5-1,TRBJ1-1,-,TGCGCCAGCAGCCCCAGGGAGAACACTGAAGCTTTCTTT,CASSPRENTEAFF
-,TRBV12-3/TRBV12-4,TRBJ2-3,-,TGTGCCAGCAGCTGGGATACGCAGTATTTT,CASSWDTQYF
-,TRBV30,TRBJ1-6,-,TGTGCCTGGACGAGGACAGACCATTCACCCCTCCACTTT,CAWTRTDHSPLHF
-,TRBV7-3,TRBJ2-3,-,TGTGCCAGCAGCTTGGAGGCAGGGCCATACCGGGACCCTACCACAGATACGCAGTATTTT,CASSLEAGPYRDPTTDTQYF
TRBD1,TRBV30,TRBJ1-1,-,TGTGCCTGGAGTGGAGGGGGCCCGGCTTTCTTT,CAWSGGGPAFF
-,TRBV29-1,TRBJ1-1,-,TGCAGCGTTGAAGAACCAGGGTTGAACACTGAAGCTTTCTTT,CSVEEPGLNTEAFF
-,TRBV19,TRBJ2-5,once,TGTGCCAGTAGAGACCGGGGTCAAGAGACCCAGTACTTC,CASRDRGQETQYF
-,TRBV18,TRBJ2-6,-,TGTGCCAGCTCACCACCCTCGGGGTCTGGGGCCAACGTCCTGACTTTC,CASSPPSGSGANVLTF
TRBD2,TRBV29-1,TRBJ2-1,-,TGCAGCGTCAACCTCGGGACTAGCGGCAACAATGAGCAGTTCTTC,CSVNLGTSGNNEQFF
-,TRBV5-4,TRBJ1-2,-,TGTGCCAGCAGTCCCCCGGGGGGGCTCTATGGCTACACCTTC,CASSPPGGLYGYTF
TRBD2,TRBV7-2,TRBJ2-7,-,TGTGCCAGCAGCTTCGGACTAGCGGGGGGAGAGAACGAGCAGTACTTC,CASSFGLAGGENEQYF
TRBD1,TRBV5-5,TRBJ2-3,-,TGTGCCAGCAGCTCGGGGACAGGGCTTTCGACAGATACGCAGTATTTT,CASSSGTGLSTDTQYF
TRBD1,TRBV9,TRBJ2-3,-,TGTGCCAGCAGCGCACGACAGGGTGGCGGCACAGATACGCAGTATTTT,CASSARQGGGTDTQYF
-,TRBV25-1,TRBJ2-1,-,TGTGCCAGCAGTAAACAGGGCTCCAGAATTGAGCAGTTCTTC,CASSKQGSRIEQFF
-,TRBV6-6,TRBJ2-5,-,TGTGCCAGCAGTTACCGCCCTGCTAGGAACCAAGAGACCCAGTACTTC,CASSYRPARNQETQYF
-,TRBV11-2,TRBJ2-7,once,TGTGCCAGCAGCTCCCCAAAGTCCTACGAGCAGTACTTC,CASSSPKSYEQYF
-,TRBV12-3/TRBV12-4,TRBJ1-2,-,TGTGCCAGCAGCCCACGGAAAGAGATAGGCTACACCTTC,CASSPRKEIGYTF
-,TRBV14,TRBJ1-2,-,TGTGCCAGCAGCCAATCGGGCAGTCTACGATATGGCTACACCTTC,CASSQSGSLRYGYTF
-,TRBV3-1/TRBV3-2,TRBJ2-1,few,TGTGCCAGCAGCCAAGTCCCTATAGAGCAGTTCTTC,CASSQVPIEQFF
-,TRBV7-6,TRBJ1-2,-,TGTGCCAGCAGCCTCTCCTTGGACGGAATACACTATGGCTACACCTTC,CASSLSLDGIHYGYTF
TRBD2,TRBV9,TRBJ2-2,-,TGTGCCAGCAGCGCCCGCTCGGGACTAGACACCGGGGAGCTGTTTTTT,CASSARSGLDTGELFF
-,TRBV4-2,TRBJ1-5,few,TGTGCCAGCAGCGAGGGGGATCAGGGAAATCAGCCCCAGCATTTT,CASSEGDQGNQPQHF
TRBD1,TRBV7-2,TRBJ1-1,-,TGTGCCAGCAGCGCGCAGGGGGGGACTGAAGCTTTCTTT,CASSAQGGTEAFF
-,TRBV9,TRBJ1-2,-,TGTGCCAGCAGCCCAAGACGGTCGGCTAACTATGGCTACACCTTC,CASSPRRSANYGYTF
-,TRBV10-3,TRBJ1-1,-,TGTGCCATCAGTGGTTCGGGGGACGAAGCTTTCTTT,CAISGSGDEAFF
TRBD1,TRBV9,TRBJ2-1,-,TGTGCCAGCAGCGAAGAAGGGACAGGGACTTACAATGAGCAGTTCTTC,CASSEEGTGTYNEQFF
TRBD1,TRBV29-1,TRBJ1-4,-,TGCAGCGCCACGACTACAGGGGGCAGGGGTGGAAAACTGTTTTTT,CSATTTGGRGGKLFF
-,TRBV28,TRBJ2-2,-,TGCTTCAGTGGTGGGACTGGCGGGGAGCTGTTTTTT,CFSGGTGGELFF
-,TRBV10-2,TRBJ2-7,once,TGCGCCAGCACCGAAGAGGGAAAAAGCTCCTACGAGCAGTACTTC,CASTEEGKSSYEQYF
-,TRBV6-4,TRBJ1-1,-,TGTGCCAGCAGTGTACAGGGATTAAGGAACACTGAAGCTTTCTTT,CASSVQGLRNTEAFF
-,TRBV4-1,TRBJ1-5,-,TGCGCCAGCAGCCTTCAGGGTGGGGGCAATCAGCCCCAGCATTTT,CASSLQGGGNQPQHF
-,TRBV10-3,TRBJ2-7,-,TGTGCCATCAGTGAGAGAGGCGAGCAGTACTTC,CAISERGEQYF
TRBD1,TRBV13,TRBJ1-1,-,TGTGCCAGCAGCTTAGATTACAGGGGCCTCATGAACACTGAAGCTTTCTTT,CASSLDYRGLMNTEAFF
-,TRBV11-2,TRBJ1-6,-,TGTGCCAGCAGCGGGCAGGGATCACCCCTCCACTTT,CASSGQGSPLHF
-,TRBV2,TRBJ1-6,-,TGTGCCAGCAGCGTTATAGGGCAGAAGAATTCACCCCTCCACTTT,CASSVIGQKNSPLHF
TRBD2,TRBV6-5,TRBJ2-7,-,TGTGCCAGCAGTTCAGGACTAGCTGCCTACGAGCAGTACTTC,CASSSGLAAYEQYF
-,TRBV11-2,TRBJ2-7,-,TGTGCCAGCAGCTTAGTAACAGGGAGTACCTACGAGCAGTACTTC,CASSLVTGSTYEQYF
-,TRBV3-1/TRBV3-2,TRBJ1-1,-,TGTGCCAGCAGCCGAGGAGATAACACTGAAGCTTTCTTT,CASSRGDNTEAFF
-,TRBV5-1,TRBJ1-1,few,TGCGCCAGCAGCCCCGCACAGGGCACTGAAGCTTTCTTT,CASSPAQGTEAFF